These 27 T cell receptor beta chains were sequenced from one sample in a study of blood T cell repertoires in COVID-19. Method: immunoSEQ multiplex PCR; TCRdb's copy keeps in-frame clones and lacks some. Here the sample spans some 42,000 clones, over 60% being singletons. Sample: peripheral blood. The source of these receptors is a woman in her seventies with acute or convalescent COVID-19.

This chain joins TRBV30 and TRBJ2-3; perhaps TRBD2 as D (5 bases). CDR1 and CDR2 (germline): GTSNPN, SVGIG (reference sequence). The V and J ends lost 1 base and 6 bases respectively, with 5 bases between them. This CDR3 is 11 amino acids long. The CDR3 DNA follows: TGTGCCTGGAGTGAGCGGGATACGCAGTATTTT. Residues: CAWSERDTQYF.

V gene TRBV19 combines with J gene TRBJ2-1; 9 positions match TRBD2. The V gene end was trimmed by 6 bases and the J gene end by 7 bases; junction bases not matched to a gene: 4. Germline lookup yields CDR1 LNHDA and CDR2 SQIVND (reference sequence). The CDR3 extends over 13 amino acids. The CDR3 here is CASSGLASNEQFF. CDR3 DNA sequence: TGTGCCAGTAGCGGACTAGCGAGTAATGAGCAGTTCTTC.

This clone has just one count. The chain recombines TRBV19 with TRBJ1-6; 10 bases align to TRBD1. Germline V CDR1 and CDR2: LNHDA, SQIVND (reference sequence). J lost 10 bases, V lost 6 bases, and 6 bases had no gene match. The CDR3 length is 14 residues. The CDR3: CASRRQGAKSPLHF. The CDR3 region has the DNA TGTGCCAGTAGGCGACAGGGGGCAAAATCACCCCTCCACTTT.

The rearrangement links TRBV2 to TRBJ1-6, with D perhaps TRBD1 (6 bases). CDR1 SNHLY and CDR2 FYNNEI come from the germline V gene. Trimming left V 5 bases short and J 6 bases short, with 17 bases between. This CDR3 spans 16 amino acids. In DNA form, the CDR3 reads TGTGCCAGCAGTCAAGAGAGGGACATCTCTAATTCACCCCTCCACTTT. The encoded protein is CASSQERDISNSPLHF.

V is TRBV7-8 and J is TRBJ1-1; D call uncertain. This CDR3 has 14 residues. From germline, CDR1 is SGHVS and CDR2 FQNEAQ. V lost 7 bases to trimming and J lost 4 bases, with 16 bases between them. CDR3 amino acids: CASTGFGLFTEAFF. CDR3 bases: TGTGCCAGCACCGGTTTCGGGTTATTCACTGAAGCTTTCTTT.

This clone was picked up a small number of times. V usage is TRBV18 and J usage is TRBJ2-5; a possible D gene is TRBD1 (6 bases). This CDR3 has 16 amino acids. V was trimmed by 4 bases and J by 2 bases, leaving 17 bases between them. Germline V gene lookup returns CDR1 KGHSH and CDR2 LQKENI. The CDR3 loop is CASSQYRTDPQETQYF. Here the CDR3 DNA reads TGTGCCAGCTCACAGTACCGGACAGACCCGCAAGAGACCCAGTACTTC.

The chain is built from TRBV18 and TRBJ2-2; D is unresolved. The V gene's germline CDR1 is KGHSH and CDR2 LQKENI. Between the trimmed V and J ends, which lost 1 base and 6 bases, there was a span of 6 bases. This CDR3 has 13 residues. Here the CDR3 DNA reads TGTGCCAGCTCACCACTCAGTCCCGGGGAGCTGTTTTTT. Translated, it gives CASSPLSPGELFF.

V and J are TRBV11-2 and TRBJ1-3, with TRBD1 identical over 7 bases. Losses at the gene ends were 0 bases for V and 4 bases for J; bases not matched to a gene: 9. Germline V gene data show CDR1 as SGHAT and CDR2 as FQNNGV. The CDR3 contains 17 residues. The CDR3 DNA reads as TGTGCCAGCAGCTTAGATATCGCACAGGGGCTCGGAAACACCATATATTTT. Amino acids: CASSLDIAQGLGNTIYF.

The count of this clone is one. This chain links TRBV2 with TRBJ2-5; 7 nucleotides line up with TRBD2. The J segment lost 5 bases and the V segment lost 1 base, leaving 7 bases of the junction unmatched. The germline gives CDR1 SNHLY, CDR2 FYNNEI. The CDR3 has 15 amino acids. The CDR3 bases are TGTGCCAGCAGTGAAGAAGGACTAGGTATTGAGACCCAGTACTTC. This translates into CASSEEGLGIETQYF.

The chain combines TRBV18 with TRBJ1-1; D is perhaps TRBD1 (6 bases). The CDR3 spans 15 residues. From germline, CDR1 is KGHSH and CDR2 LQKENI. The germline V and J ends were trimmed by 0 bases and 7 bases, with 15 bases remaining between them. CDR3 in amino acids: CASSPPVQGKGEAFF. As DNA, the CDR3 is TGTGCCAGCTCACCACCGGTCCAGGGGAAGGGTGAAGCTTTCTTT. The complete variable domain, with remaining parts taken from reference TRBV18 and TRBJ1-1, reads NAGVMQNPRHLVRRRGQEARLRCSPMKGHSHVYWYRQLPEEGLKFMVYLQKENIIDESGMPKERFSAEFPKEGPSILRIQQVVRGDSAAYFCASSPPVQGKGEAFFGQGTRLTVV.

This clone was recorded many times. This sequence joins TRBV7-9 and TRBJ1-1; D uncertain. CDR1 and CDR2 from the germline V gene are SEHNR and FQNEAQ (reference sequence). This CDR3 has 16 residues. Trimming removed 0 bases at V and 4 bases at J, with 15 bases between. The CDR3 nucleotides are TGTGCCAGCAGCTTAGCGCTCGGAGGTGAGGGCACTGAAGCTTTCTTT. Translated, it gives CASSLALGGEGTEAFF.

This clone occurred once. The rearrangement links TRBV7-9 to TRBJ2-1; 9 nucleotides match TRBD1. Germline-derived CDR1 and CDR2 are SEHNR and FQNEAQ (reference sequence). This CDR3 region has 13 residues. The trim removed 10 bases at V and 3 bases at J, leaving 4 bases unmatched. CDR3 amino acids: CATMGQGYNEQFF. CDR3 DNA: TGTGCCACGATGGGACAGGGCTACAATGAGCAGTTCTTC.

V and J are TRBV4-3 and TRBJ1-5, with TRBD1 identical over 8 bases. Germline V gene sequence: CDR1 LGHNA, CDR2 YSLEER. The trim removed 0 bases at V and 10 bases at J, leaving 5 bases unmatched. This CDR3 spans 14 amino acids. For the CDR3, the DNA is TGCGCCAGCAGCCAAGATGGCAGGGGGCGACCCCAGCATTTT. Translated: CASSQDGRGRPQHF.

This clone was observed a few times. V usage is TRBV19 and J usage is TRBJ1-2; weak D call: TRBD1 (5 bases). Trimming removed 8 bases at V and 5 bases at J, with 15 bases between. Germline loops: CDR1 LNHDA, CDR2 SQIVND (reference sequence). This CDR3 is 13 amino acids long. The CDR3 loop reads CASSLQVGYGYTF. The CDR3 DNA reads as TGTGCCAGTTCTCTACAGGTCGGATATGGCTACACCTTC.

CDR3 sequence (DNA): TGTGCCAGCAGCCAAGACGGGGGATCCTACAATGAGCAGTTCTTC. Residues: CASSQDGGSYNEQFF. The chain links TRBV4-2 to TRBJ2-1; tentatively, D is TRBD2 (6 bases). The CDR3 sequence is 15 residues long. Germline V lookup: CDR1 LGHNA, CDR2 YNFKEQ. Trimming pared 0 bases from V and 1 base from J, leaving 7 bases between.

The rearrangement joins TRBV4-2 to TRBJ1-2, with D unclear. V gave up 1 base and J gave up 2 bases, with 11 bases separating them. The CDR3 has 15 residues. From germline, CDR1 is LGHNA and CDR2 YNFKEQ. The CDR3 is CASSQGRTANYGYTF. Written as DNA, the CDR3 is TGTGCCAGCAGCCAAGGTAGGACTGCAAACTATGGCTACACCTTC.

The V call is TRBV28, the J call TRBJ1-2, with D perhaps matching TRBD1 (5 bases). The CDR3 runs to 14 residues. Germline-derived CDR1 and CDR2 are MDHEN and SYDVKM. V lost 6 bases, J lost 3 bases, and 14 bases lay in between. DNA for the CDR3: TGTGCCAGCAGCCGTTCAGGGAGGTACTATGGCTACACCTTC. Residues: CASSRSGRYYGYTF.

V and J are TRBV6-5 and TRBJ1-2, with 9 bases matching TRBD1. The CDR3 contains 14 residues. Germline V CDR1 and CDR2: MNHEY, SVGAGI. With V trimmed by 6 bases and J by 5 bases, 7 bases remained unmatched. The CDR3: CASRRQGVTYGYTF. CDR3 sequence (DNA): TGTGCCAGCAGGCGACAGGGGGTTACATATGGCTACACCTTC.

The chain employs TRBV30 and TRBJ1-1, with a weak D call TRBD1 (5 bases). The CDR3 has 13 amino acids. Germline V gene lookup returns CDR1 GTSNPN and CDR2 SVGIG (reference sequence). Trimming stripped 1 base from V and 11 bases from J, with 17 bases between. As DNA, the CDR3 is TGTGCCTGGAGTGAAGAAGCCAGGGAGGAGGCTTTCTTT. Protein sequence: CAWSEEAREEAFF.

The chain is built from TRBV10-3 and TRBJ1-2, with a tentative D call TRBD1 (5 bases). With 3 bases removed from V and 3 bases from J, the gap between germline ends came to 8 bases. Germline-derived CDR1 and CDR2 are ENHRY and SYGVKD. The CDR3 loop spans 13 amino acids. The CDR3 sequence: CAISDRVDYGYTF. DNA of the CDR3: TGTGCCATCAGTGACAGGGTCGACTATGGCTACACCTTC.

This chain links TRBV7-2 with TRBJ1-1, with TRBD1 as a possible D gene (5 bases). The CDR3 extends over 12 amino acids. Germline-derived CDR1 and CDR2 are SGHTA and FQGNSA. V was pared by 5 bases and J by 7 bases, with 11 bases between. CDR3 residues: CASSPRQFEAFF. In nucleotides, the CDR3 is TGTGCCAGCAGCCCGAGACAGTTTGAAGCTTTCTTT.

This chain joins TRBV18 and TRBJ2-2; tentatively, D is TRBD2 (5 bases). Trimming pared 2 bases from V and 3 bases from J, leaving 7 bases between. In germline, CDR1 is KGHSH, CDR2 LQKENI. The CDR3 totals 14 residues. This CDR3 is CASSPRRDTGELFF. DNA for the CDR3: TGTGCCAGCTCACCAAGGCGGGACACCGGGGAGCTGTTTTTT.

The chain employs TRBV9 and TRBJ2-2; 7 bases are a match to TRBD2. This CDR3 is built from 15 residues. CDR1 and CDR2 (germline): SGDLS, YYNGEE. The trim removed 0 bases at V and 3 bases at J, leaving 2 bases unmatched. The DNA of the CDR3 is TGTGCCAGCAGCGTAGGGGGAGGGGACACCGGGGAGCTGTTTTTT. This translates into CASSVGGGDTGELFF.

The chain links TRBV3-1 (or the pseudogene TRBV3-2) to TRBJ2-5, with a possible D match to TRBD1 (5 bases). Germline V gene data show CDR1 as LGHDT and CDR2 as YNNKEL (reference sequence). The CDR3 length is 16 residues. With 5 bases removed from V and 5 bases from J, the gap between germline ends came to 21 bases. CDR3 nucleotides: TGTGCCAGCAGCGAGAAGGGGCCCCGGGCAGGGGAGACCCAGTACTTC. It translates to CASSEKGPRAGETQYF.

V is TRBV10-3 and J is TRBJ2-5; tentative D call: TRBD2 (6 bases). Trimming took 0 bases from V and 2 from J, leaving 7 bases between them. The CDR3 spans 14 residues. Per germline, CDR1 ENHRY and CDR2 SYGVKD. CDR3 nucleotide sequence: TGTGCCATCAGTGAGTCGGGGGGTCAAGAGACCCAGTACTTC. Translating it yields CAISESGGQETQYF.

This clone was observed a few times. This rearrangement joins TRBV10-3 to TRBJ1-6, with TRBD1 as a possible D gene (6 bases). V shed 0 bases and J shed 5 bases, with 11 bases lying between them. Germline CDR1 ENHRY, CDR2 SYGVKD. The CDR3 sequence is 16 residues long. The CDR3 nucleotides read TGTGCCATCAGTGAGTCGATGCACAGGGATAATTCACCCCTCCACTTT. Amino acids: CAISESMHRDNSPLHF.

The CDR3 region is CASSQGPEQYF. CDR3 in DNA: TGTGCCAGCAGTCAGGGCCCCGAGCAGTACTTC. The J gene is TRBJ2-7, the V gene TRBV6-2 or TRBV6-3, with D tentatively TRBD1 (5 bases). This CDR3 spans 11 amino acids. Germline assignment: CDR1 MNHEY and CDR2 SVGEGT. Trimming took 5 bases from V and 6 from J, leaving 8 bases between them.